A selection of T cell receptor beta chains follows, all from one sample in a study of blood T cell repertoires in COVID-19. Sequencing was performed with immunoSEQ multiplex PCR; in TCRdb, only in-frame clones are kept and a portion is missing. The sample has some 170,000 clones, 65% to 85% seen once. The sample comprised peripheral blood. The receptors stem from a woman aged 40 to 50 with COVID-19, enrolled during active disease. Both conserved end residues are part of each CDR3. A D gene is named only where the DNA matches it firmly. Where a row states a size, it is once, few, many or the class of an expanded clone; other rows omit it.

clone_size j_call d_call v_call cdr3_aa cdr3_nt
- TRBJ1-2 TRBD1 TRBV11-2 CASSLAGGRIYGYTF TGTGCCAGCAGCTTAGCAGGGGGCAGAATCTATGGCTACACCTTC
- TRBJ2-5 TRBD2 TRBV28 CASSSKAGGWETQYF TGTGCCAGCAGTTCCAAGGCGGGAGGGTGGGAGACCCAGTACTTC
- TRBJ2-7 TRBD2 TRBV14 CASSRPTSGGGTYEQYF TGTGCCAGCAGCCGGCCGACTAGCGGGGGCGGAACCTACGAGCAGTACTTC
- TRBJ2-7 TRBD1 TRBV28 CASIMTQGGWYEQYF TGTGCCAGCATAATGACACAGGGGGGATGGTACGAGCAGTACTTC
- TRBJ1-2 TRBD1 TRBV2 CASSLRGTADYGYTF TGTGCCAGCAGTCTCCGCGGGACAGCCGACTATGGCTACACCTTC
- TRBJ1-4 - TRBV6-5 CASSYSRGHDEKLFF TGTGCCAGCAGTTACTCGCGGGGGCACGATGAAAAACTGTTTTTT
- TRBJ2-1 - TRBV7-2 CASGAGVEQFF TGTGCCAGCGGAGCGGGCGTTGAGCAGTTCTTC
- TRBJ2-3 - TRBV5-4 CASSLVGRRGIDTQYF TGTGCCAGCAGCTTGGTAGGACGCCGGGGAATAGATACGCAGTATTTT
few TRBJ2-5 TRBD2 TRBV11-2 CASSNRERGGRKTQYF TGTGCCAGCAGCAATAGGGAGCGGGGGGGCCGTAAGACCCAGTACTTC
- TRBJ1-2 - TRBV12-3/TRBV12-4 CASSFGRVRGYTF TGTGCCAGCAGTTTTGGCCGGGTTAGGGGCTACACCTTC
- TRBJ2-1 - TRBV12-3/TRBV12-4 CASSLGSNNEQFF TGTGCCAGCAGTTTGGGCAGCAACAATGAGCAGTTCTTC
- TRBJ2-3 - TRBV4-2 CASSQEVRVRADTQYF TGTGCCAGCAGCCAAGAGGTGAGGGTAAGAGCAGATACGCAGTATTTT
- TRBJ2-3 TRBD2 TRBV5-1 CASSLGLAGGTTDTQYF TGCGCCAGCAGCTTGGGACTAGCGGGGGGCACCACAGATACGCAGTATTTT
- TRBJ1-2 - TRBV18 CASSGLGRDGYGYTF TGTGCCAGCTCGGGACTCGGCAGGGATGGCTATGGCTACACCTTC
- TRBJ1-1 - TRBV19 CASSWAYRLNTEAFF TGTGCCAGTAGTTGGGCTTACAGGTTGAACACTGAAGCTTTCTTT
- TRBJ2-3 TRBD2 TRBV9 CASNALAGASDTQYF TGTGCCAGCAACGCACTAGCGGGAGCTTCAGATACGCAGTATTTT
- TRBJ1-2 - TRBV12-3/TRBV12-4 CASSRGGDGYTF TGTGCCAGCAGTAGAGGGGGGGATGGCTACACCTTC
- TRBJ1-2 TRBD1 TRBV24-1 CATVRGQGSGYTF TGTGCCACCGTGAGGGGACAGGGGAGCGGCTACACCTTC
- TRBJ1-4 - TRBV21-1 CASSSNRTLRNEKLFF TGTGCCAGCAGCAGTAATAGGACACTCCGGAATGAAAAACTGTTTTTT
- TRBJ1-5 - TRBV24-1 CATSDPGLNQPQHF TGTGCCACCAGTGATCCGGGACTGAATCAGCCCCAGCATTTT
- TRBJ1-6 - TRBV7-2 CASSPTGGHNSPLHF TGTGCCAGCAGCCCCACCGGGGGGCATAATTCACCCCTCCACTTT
- TRBJ2-5 TRBD2 TRBV9 CASSPRTSAETQYF TGTGCCAGCAGCCCCCGGACTAGCGCGGAGACCCAGTACTTC
few TRBJ2-7 - TRBV6-5 CASSYSTSLSSYEQYF TGTGCCAGCAGTTACTCTACTAGCTTGAGCTCCTACGAGCAGTACTTC
- TRBJ1-2 - TRBV6-5 CASSHTPLNYGYTF TGTGCCAGCAGCCACACACCTCTTAACTATGGCTACACCTTC
- TRBJ1-1 - TRBV7-9 CASSPNLMNTEAFF TGTGCCAGCAGCCCTAATCTCATGAACACTGAAGCTTTCTTT
- TRBJ2-1 TRBD2 TRBV18 CASSPLDLAGESSYNEQFF TGTGCCAGCTCACCACTAGACCTAGCGGGGGAGAGCTCCTACAATGAGCAGTTCTTC
- TRBJ2-7 TRBD2 TRBV7-2 CASSLGRAGQPSYEQYF TGTGCCAGCAGCTTAGGTCGAGCGGGGCAGCCCAGCTACGAGCAGTACTTC
- TRBJ2-3 - TRBV9 CASSPVNSPGTQYF TGTGCCAGCAGCCCCGTTAATAGCCCGGGTACGCAGTATTTT
- TRBJ2-1 - TRBV9 CASSETGTPYNEQFF TGTGCCAGCAGCGAGACAGGTACTCCCTACAATGAGCAGTTCTTC
- TRBJ1-2 - TRBV4-2 CASSQDRRGGDGYTF TGTGCCAGCAGCCAAGATCGAAGGGGTGGAGATGGCTACACCTTC
- TRBJ1-2 - TRBV3-1/TRBV3-2 CASSQEQGLSGYTF TGTGCCAGCAGCCAGGAACAGGGTCTGTCTGGCTACACCTTC
- TRBJ1-2 TRBD1 TRBV23-1 CASSQTGGDRVYGYTF TGCGCCAGCAGTCAAACCGGCGGGGACAGGGTCTATGGCTACACCTTC
- TRBJ1-6 - TRBV5-4 CASSLDRYSPLHF TGTGCCAGCAGCTTGGACAGGTACTCACCCCTCCACTTT
once TRBJ1-1 - TRBV7-2 CASSLAGRSAEAFF TGTGCCAGCAGCTTAGCAGGGAGGAGCGCTGAAGCTTTCTTT
once TRBJ2-7 TRBD2 TRBV7-9 CASSLLAEGHEQYF TGTGCCAGCAGCCTTCTAGCGGAAGGCCACGAGCAGTACTTC
- TRBJ1-6 - TRBV2 CASSGTGGPGHSPLHF TGTGCCAGCAGTGGCACCGGGGGGCCCGGTCATTCACCCCTCCACTTT
few TRBJ2-3 TRBD2 TRBV5-6 CASSFRGGGTQYF TGTGCCAGCAGCTTCCGGGGCGGGGGTACGCAGTATTTT
- TRBJ1-1 - TRBV21-1 CAITRQGGEAFF TGTGCCATAACTCGACAGGGTGGTGAAGCTTTCTTT
- TRBJ2-3 - TRBV7-2 CASSLGVPSTDTQYF TGTGCCAGCAGCTTAGGAGTCCCTAGCACAGATACGCAGTATTTT
- TRBJ1-5 TRBD1 TRBV11-2 CASSGGTGVNQPQHF TGTGCCAGCAGCGGAGGGACAGGGGTAAATCAGCCCCAGCATTTT
- TRBJ2-5 - TRBV7-2 CASSINTGETQYF TGTGCCAGCAGTATAAATACGGGAGAGACCCAGTACTTC
- TRBJ2-1 TRBD2 TRBV7-8 CASSSGVAGPYNEQFF TGTGCCAGCAGCTCCGGAGTAGCGGGGCCCTACAATGAGCAGTTCTTC
- TRBJ1-5 - TRBV19 CASSLDQGQPQHF TGTGCCAGTAGCCTCGACCAGGGGCAGCCCCAGCATTTT
- TRBJ1-1 - TRBV29-1 CSVGYDSSYTEAFF TGCAGCGTTGGCTACGACAGCTCCTACACTGAAGCTTTCTTT
- TRBJ2-5 TRBD2 TRBV9 CASSVERRGGLEGTQYF TGTGCCAGCAGCGTAGAAAGGCGGGGGGGCCTAGAAGGGACCCAGTACTTC
- TRBJ1-2 - TRBV3-1/TRBV3-2 CASSQDRTPAQGYTF TGTGCCAGCAGCCAAGACCGGACACCAGCTCAGGGCTACACCTTC
- TRBJ2-7 - TRBV5-6 CASSLGWQGTYEQYF TGTGCCAGCAGCTTGGGGTGGCAGGGTACCTACGAGCAGTACTTC
- TRBJ1-6 TRBD1 TRBV7-6 CASSFQTGAFNSPLHF TGTGCCAGCAGCTTCCAGACAGGGGCCTTTAATTCACCCCTCCACTTT
- TRBJ1-5 - TRBV9 CASSVEGASNQPQHF TGTGCCAGCAGCGTGGAAGGGGCAAGCAATCAGCCCCAGCATTTT
- TRBJ1-6 TRBD1 TRBV29-1 CSAGPGTGASPLHF TGCAGCGCGGGACCCGGGACAGGGGCTTCACCCCTCCACTTT
- TRBJ2-2 - TRBV11-2 CASSLLPETGELFF TGTGCCAGCAGCTTGCTTCCGGAGACCGGGGAGCTGTTTTTT
- TRBJ1-2 - TRBV7-9 CASSLGGLNGGYTF TGTGCCAGCAGCTTAGGAGGACTGAACGGGGGCTACACCTTC